This TCR beta chain appears in the sequencing data of a study of molecular identifiers for immune sequencing clone quantification. Study-wide results and caveats: Same-barcode identical TCR molecules could make highly expanded clones look smaller than they are.

This clonotype was picked up many times. The target antigen is unknown. The V end was cut by 0 bases, the J end by 7 bases, with 9 bases between. This CDR3 contains 13 residues. CDR1 and CDR2 from the germline V gene are MGHRA and YSYEKL. TCRdb re-analysed the PCR reads in MiXCR, keeping a single row per CDR3 protein. The sample consists of 35,000 or so distinct CDR3 sequences, about a fifth of them appearing once. The origin of this receptor is a human donor in good health. Some libraries in this study had Jurkat cell RNA spiked in. Sequencing input: naive CD8+ T cells from blood, with Jurkat cell RNA spiked in. The subset: FACS-sorted CD8+CD4-CCR7+CD45RA+ naive T cells. The rearrangement links TRBV4-1 to TRBJ1-1, with a possible D match to TRBD1 (5 bases). CDR3 residues: CASSQEGTGEAFF. The CDR3 DNA is TGCGCCAGCAGCCAAGAAGGGACGGGTGAAGCTTTCTTT.